This passage covers 22 T cell receptor beta chains from one sample sequenced in a study of T cells after yellow fever vaccination. TCRdb ran MiXCR on the 5' RACE reads and lists one entry per CDR3 protein. The sample carries roughly 520,000 distinct CDR3 sequences, 20% to 25% recorded once. The sample in question was PBMCs, obtained about 20 days after the first yellow fever vaccination. These receptors all come from a man between 18 and 29 years old who received the YFV17D yellow fever vaccine.

The J gene is TRBJ2-3, the V gene TRBV7-7; perhaps TRBD1 as D (6 bases). There are 17 residues in the CDR3. Trimming pared 5 bases from V and 2 bases from J, leaving 20 bases between. Looked up from germline, CDR1 is SSHAT and CDR2 is FNYEAQ (reference sequence). Here the CDR3 DNA reads TGTGCCAGCAGCCCTAGTGCGATGACAGGAATCACAGATACGCAGTATTTT. It codes for CASSPSAMTGITDTQYF.

The J gene is TRBJ1-2, the V gene TRBV10-3; D possibly corresponds to TRBD1 (6 bases). Germline-derived CDR1 and CDR2 are ENHRY and SYGVKD. The ends were cut back, 2 bases at V and 8 bases at J, with 12 bases in the middle. CDR3 length: 13 residues. CDR3 sequence (DNA): TGTGCCATCAGTGAGGGGACACCGCTCGGCTACACCTTC. This gives the protein CAISEGTPLGYTF.

The CDR3 here is CASSFGSSAPKTQYF. The DNA for the CDR3 is TGTGCCAGCAGCTTCGGTTCTAGCGCCCCCAAGACCCAGTACTTC. This rearrangement joins TRBV7-2 to TRBJ2-5, with a weak D call TRBD2 (6 bases). V was cut by 3 bases and J by 6 bases, with 17 bases left in between. The CDR3 loop spans 15 amino acids. The germline gives CDR1 SGHTA, CDR2 FQGNSA. Looking up the rest from reference TRBV7-2 and TRBJ2-5 gives the full variable domain: GAGVSQSPSNKVTEKGKDVELRCDPISGHTALYWYRQSLGQGLEFLIYFQGNSAPDKSGLPSDRFSAERTGGSVSTLTIQRTQQEDSAVYLCASSFGSSAPKTQYFGPGTRLLVL.

This sequence joins TRBV10-3 and TRBJ2-7; either TRBD1 or TRBD2 may fit D (7 bases each). Trimming stripped 2 bases from V and 2 bases from J, with 16 bases between. The V gene's germline CDR1 is ENHRY and CDR2 SYGVKD. This CDR3 region has 16 residues. The CDR3 nucleotides are TGTGCCATCAGTGAGGGGCGGTCAGGGGGGGCCTACGAGCAGTACTTC. The encoded protein is CAISEGRSGGAYEQYF.

Only a few counts were recorded for this clonotype. This chain uses TRBV28 with TRBJ2-1; perhaps TRBD1 as D (7 bases). This CDR3 contains 15 residues. Germline lookup yields CDR1 MDHEN and CDR2 SYDVKM. The V and J ends lost 5 bases and 2 bases respectively, with 13 bases between them. CDR3 coding DNA: TGTGCCAGCAGTGGACGCGGGACAGCCTACAATGAGCAGTTCTTC. Encoded protein: CASSGRGTAYNEQFF.

In its sample, this clonotype was seen many times. The chain carries TRBV7-2 and TRBJ1-5, with a tentative D call TRBD1 (6 bases). Trimming stripped 4 bases from V and 2 bases from J, with 12 bases between. Germline lookup yields CDR1 SGHTA and CDR2 FQGNSA. The CDR3 is made up of 15 amino acids. CDR3 DNA sequence: TGTGCCAGCAGCTCCAGCAGGGGTGGCAATCAGCCCCAGCATTTT. This translates into CASSSSRGGNQPQHF.

The V gene is TRBV11-1, the J gene TRBJ2-3, with 7 bases aligning to TRBD1. CDR1 SGHAT and CDR2 FQDESV come from the germline V gene (reference sequence). After removal of 5 bases from V and 0 bases from J, the junction contained 14 bases not matched to a gene. The CDR3 is 18 amino acids. This CDR3 reads CASSEPPGQSFSTDTQYF. Written as DNA, the CDR3 is TGTGCCAGCAGCGAACCTCCGGGACAGAGCTTTAGCACAGATACGCAGTATTTT.

DNA for the CDR3: TGCAGTGCTAGAGTCAGGGTTAGTTCTGGTGGTGAAGCTTTCTTT. This codes for CSARVRVSSGGEAFF. The genes are TRBV20-1 and TRBJ1-1; D might be TRBD1 (5 bases). Germline V gives CDR1 DFQATT, CDR2 SNEGSKA (reference sequence). This CDR3 spans 15 amino acids. With 1 base removed from V and 7 bases from J, the gap between germline ends came to 19 bases.

The chain has TRBV30 and TRBJ1-1, with D tentatively TRBD1 (6 bases). Trimming took 0 bases from V and 10 from J, leaving 15 bases between them. Germline assignment: CDR1 GTSNPN and CDR2 SVGIG (reference sequence). The CDR3 covers 13 residues. CDR3 sequence: CAWSVEGVGRAFF. DNA of the CDR3: TGTGCCTGGAGTGTAGAGGGGGTGGGCAGAGCTTTCTTT.

This chain links TRBV7-2 with TRBJ1-3, with D possibly matching TRBD1 (5 bases). CDR1 SGHTA and CDR2 FQGNSA come from the germline V gene. The V end was cut by 6 bases, the J end by 0 bases, with 12 bases between. This CDR3 comprises 15 residues. In DNA form, the CDR3 reads TGTGCCAGCAGGCCCCGGGGGGGCTCTGGAAACACCATATATTTT. It is translated as CASRPRGGSGNTIYF.

The rearrangement uses TRBV5-1 and TRBJ2-7; tentative D call: TRBD1 (7 bases). V was trimmed by 6 bases and J by 5 bases, leaving 15 bases between them. This CDR3 has 13 amino acids. Germline V gene data show CDR1 as SGHRS and CDR2 as YFSETQ. CDR3 nucleotides: TGCGCCAGCAACCCAGGGGGGCGCAACGAGCAGTACTTC. Residues: CASNPGGRNEQYF.

This chain links TRBV4-3 with TRBJ2-7; D possibly corresponds to TRBD1 (5 bases). Germline CDR1 LGHNA, CDR2 YSLEER. The CDR3 has 14 amino acids. V shed 0 bases and J shed 2 bases, with 8 bases lying between them. The CDR3, as DNA: TGCGCCAGCAGCCAAGATCTGACAGCCTACGAGCAGTACGTC. Amino acids: CASSQDLTAYEQYV.

The chain joins TRBV20-1 to TRBJ2-5; no definite D call. Germline CDR1 is DFQATT and CDR2 is SNEGSKA (reference sequence). This CDR3 spans 13 amino acids. V lost 5 bases and J 2 bases, leaving 12 bases between the germline ends. The CDR3 DNA follows: TGCAGTGCTCGAATAGGTTCGCAAGAGACCCAGTACTTC. This sequence encodes CSARIGSQETQYF.

Regarding this clonotype: This is likely a read error, given that the CDR3 carries no conserved phenylalanine or tryptophan at its end. This sequence joins TRBV29-1 and TRBJ2-1, with a weak D call TRBD2 (6 bases). This CDR3 contains 14 residues. Trimming removed 2 bases from V and 4 bases from J, with 12 bases in between. CDR1 and CDR2 from the germline V gene are SQVTM and ANQGSEA. In DNA form, the CDR3 reads TGCAGCGTTGAATTAGCGGAACCGTACAATGAGCAGTTCTTA. Its protein is CSVELAEPYNEQFL.

In its sample, this clonotype was seen a few times. This chain links TRBV27 with TRBJ2-7; possibly TRBD2 for D (7 bases). Germline loops: CDR1 MNHEY, CDR2 SMNVEV (reference sequence). The CDR3 has 13 amino acids. With 5 bases removed from V and 5 bases from J, the gap between germline ends came to 13 bases. The DNA of the CDR3 is TGTGCCAGCAGTAAGGGGGGGCCGGACGAGCAGTACTTC. Its translation: CASSKGGPDEQYF.

This clonotype was observed a few times. This chain links TRBV20-1 with TRBJ1-5; D may be TRBD1 (5 bases). Between the trimmed V and J ends, which lost 5 bases and 0 bases, there was a span of 11 bases. CDR1 DFQATT and CDR2 SNEGSKA come from the germline V gene (reference sequence). This CDR3 has 14 residues. The CDR3 protein is CSALGGDSNQPQHF. In DNA, the CDR3 is TGCAGTGCTCTTGGGGGAGATAGCAATCAGCCCCAGCATTTT.

This clonotype showed up just a few times. The CDR3 loop is CASSYYGINQETQYF. CDR3 coding DNA: TGTGCCAGCAGTTACTATGGGATAAACCAAGAGACCCAGTACTTC. The chain uses TRBV6-5 and TRBJ2-5; D unclear. V shed 1 base and J shed 0 bases, with 9 bases lying between them. The germline gives CDR1 MNHEY, CDR2 SVGAGI. CDR3 length: 15 amino acids.

This clonotype appeared a few times. In DNA, the CDR3 is TGTGCCAGCAGTGGAAGGGGTGAAAATGAAAAACTGTTTTTT. Residues: CASSGRGENEKLFF. V is TRBV6-1 and J is TRBJ1-4; maybe TRBD1 (5 bases). The CDR3 is made up of 14 amino acids. Trimming took 4 bases from V and 5 from J, leaving 11 bases between them. The V gene's germline CDR1 is MNHNS and CDR2 SASEGT.

This clonotype came up a few times. This chain uses TRBV5-1 with TRBJ2-3, with TRBD1 matching over 7 bases. Trimming removed 2 bases from V and 1 base from J; junction bases left unmatched: 4. The V gene's germline CDR1 is SGHRS and CDR2 YFSETQ. The CDR3 is 15 amino acids. The DNA for the CDR3 is TGCGCCAGCAGCTTAGGACAGGCGGGCACAGATACGCAGTATTTT. It is translated as CASSLGQAGTDTQYF.

This clonotype showed up just a few times. In nucleotides, the CDR3 is TGCGCCAGCAGCCCCACCCCCGGGAGTGGGGAGACCCAGTACTTC. It yields the protein CASSPTPGSGETQYF. The chain couples TRBV4-3 to TRBJ2-5; D may be TRBD2 (6 bases). The germline V gene encodes CDR1 LGHNA and CDR2 YSLEER. The V end lost 4 bases, the J end lost 5 bases, and 17 bases lay between the germline ends. The CDR3 length is 15 residues.

This clonotype came up a few times. In nucleotides, the CDR3 is TGTGCCAGCTCAGTGAACGGGCTTTCAACCGCCGGGGAGCTGTTTTTT. This translates into CASSVNGLSTAGELFF. This chain uses TRBV18 with TRBJ2-2, with unresolved D. Looked up from germline, CDR1 is KGHSH and CDR2 is LQKENI. The V end was cut by 5 bases, the J end by 6 bases, with 19 bases between. The CDR3 consists of 16 residues.

This clonotype was recorded many times. CDR3 nucleotides: TGTGCCAGCAGTTTAGCCCAGGGGTCGTACACCGGGGAGCTGTTTTTT. The encoded protein is CASSLAQGSYTGELFF. The V and J genes are TRBV12-3 or TRBV12-4 and TRBJ2-2; maybe TRBD1 (6 bases). CDR3 length: 16 amino acids. Trimming removed 0 bases at V and 3 bases at J, with 11 bases between.